The 5 T cell receptor beta chains reported below all come from one sample, sequenced in a study of Tregs in tolerant kidney transplant recipients. Sequencing was performed with immunoSEQ multiplex PCR; in TCRdb, only in-frame clones are kept and a portion is missing. The sample holds roughly 70,000 clones, less than 90% seen once. Sequencing was done on a sample of CD4+ T cells from blood. The receptor set was obtained from a human donor in good health.

This chain links TRBV4-2 with TRBJ1-4, with D possibly matching TRBD1 (5 bases). The CDR3 spans 17 residues. The V end lost 6 bases, the J end lost 2 bases, and 19 bases lay between the germline ends. CDR1 is LGHNA and CDR2 is YNFKEQ in the germline V gene. As DNA, the CDR3 is TGTGCCAGCAGATCCAGTGGGGCAGGGAGGACTAATGAAAAACTGTTTTTT. As protein: CASRSSGAGRTNEKLFF.

The chain is built from TRBV11-2 and TRBJ2-7; D remains unclear. Germline V gene data show CDR1 as SGHAT and CDR2 as FQNNGV. V gave up 2 bases and J gave up 5 bases, with 7 bases separating them. This CDR3 has 12 amino acids. CDR3 bases: TGTGCCAGCAGCTTAAATAGGAACGAGCAGTACTTC. Its translation: CASSLNRNEQYF.

This clone appeared once. This rearrangement joins TRBV9 to TRBJ2-3; perhaps TRBD1 as D (8 bases). The length of the CDR3 is 17 residues. V lost 4 bases and J 6 bases, leaving 24 bases between the germline ends. The germline CDR1 and CDR2 sequences are SGDLS and YYNGEE. This chain's CDR3 is CASSSQGAGAGRDTQYF. As DNA, the CDR3 is TGTGCCAGCAGCTCCCAGGGGGCGGGAGCGGGGCGGGATACGCAGTATTTT. Full variable domain (rest looked up from reference TRBV9 and TRBJ2-3): DSGVTQTPKHLITATGQRVTLRCSPRSGDLSVYWYQQSLDQGLQFLIQYYNGEERAKGNILERFSAQQFPDLHSELNLSSLELGDSALYFCASSSQGAGAGRDTQYFGPGTRLTVL.

This clone was picked up one time. The chain uses TRBV4-3 and TRBJ2-3; TRBD2 matches at 10 bases. V dropped 7 bases and J dropped 0; count of bases not matched to a gene: 10. This CDR3 region has 17 residues. The germline V gene encodes CDR1 LGHNA and CDR2 YSLEER. CDR3 nucleotide sequence: TGCGCCAGCACCCCCCGGGCTAGCGGGGGAAGCACAGATACGCAGTATTTT. Its protein is CASTPRASGGSTDTQYF.

This clone was observed once. The J gene is TRBJ2-3, the V gene TRBV10-1; 10 bases are a match to TRBD2. The CDR3 totals 15 residues. V gave up 7 bases and J gave up 1 base; unmatched junction bases: 5. Germline V gives CDR1 WNHNN, CDR2 SYGVQD (reference sequence). CDR3 sequence (DNA): TGCGCCAGCATTATAGCGGGAGGTGGCACAGATACGCAGTATTTT. Translated: CASIIAGGGTDTQYF.